A single sample gave rise to the 9 T cell receptor beta chains below, sequenced in a study of early T cells in non-severe SARS-CoV-2 infection. TCRdb ran MiXCR on the 5' RACE reads and lists one entry per CDR3 protein. The sample shows 35,000 to 45,000 distinct CDR3 sequences, less than 6.5% of them seen only once. The specimen comprised whole blood, sampled at baseline. These receptors originate from an adult who was a healthcare worker with PCR-confirmed SARS-CoV-2 infection or an uninfected control (not recorded which).

The table lists this clonotype with many counts. The chain recombines TRBV6-2 or TRBV6-3 with TRBJ2-1; 7 bases map to TRBD2. Germline CDR1 and CDR2: MNHEY and SVGEGT. J lost 3 bases, V lost 7 bases, and 3 bases had no gene match. The CDR3 extends over 13 amino acids. The CDR3 nucleotides read TGTGCCAGCATTAGCGGGTACTACAATGAGCAGTTCTTC. The encoded protein is CASISGYYNEQFF.

There are many counts of this clonotype. This chain links TRBV21-1 with TRBJ2-2. TRBV21-1 is a pseudogene. The CDR3 has 15 amino acids. For the CDR3, the DNA is TGTGCCAGCAGCGAGACGGATAAGAACACCGGGGAGCTGTTTTTT. Protein sequence: CASSETDKNTGELFF.

This clonotype was observed at least ten times. The CDR3 loop is CASGTGTSYNEQFF. CDR3 DNA sequence: TGTGCCAGCGGGACCGGGACATCTTACAATGAGCAGTTCTTC. This chain uses TRBV11-1 with TRBJ2-1; a possible D gene is TRBD1 (6 bases). The CDR3 contains 14 residues. The V and J ends lost 8 bases and 4 bases respectively, with 15 bases between them. Germline CDR1 is SGHAT and CDR2 is FQDESV (reference sequence).

This clonotype has at least ten counts. The V gene is TRBV20-1, the J gene TRBJ1-2; no clear D. Germline-derived CDR1 and CDR2 are DFQATT and SNEGSKA (reference sequence). This CDR3 contains 9 residues. V was clipped by 6 bases and J by 8 bases, with 7 bases between them. CDR3 amino acids: CSAGGGYTF. CDR3 in DNA: TGCAGTGCGGGAGGGGGCTACACCTTC.

This clonotype was counted many times. The junction shows a germline mismatch at one end, possibly a read error. The J gene is TRBJ1-1, the V gene TRBV10-3; D possibly corresponds to TRBD1 (5 bases). The CDR3 sequence is 13 residues long. Looked up from germline, CDR1 is ENHRY and CDR2 is SYGVKD. CDR3 in DNA: TGTGCCATCACTGAGGGACCGAACACTGAAGCTTTCTTT. Residues: CAITEGPNTEAFF.

This clonotype was counted many times. This CDR3 reads CASSLVGSPLHF. The DNA for the CDR3 is TGTGCCAGCAGCTTAGTAGGCTCACCCCTCCACTTT. This chain joins TRBV7-8 and TRBJ1-6; D ambiguous. The CDR3 consists of 12 residues. V shed 1 base and J shed 10 bases, with 5 bases lying between them. Germline assignment: CDR1 SGHVS and CDR2 FQNEAQ.

This clonotype occurred many times. The chain links TRBV4-2 to TRBJ2-1; 11 bases match TRBD2. Germline CDR1 and CDR2: LGHNA and YNFKEQ. V dropped 0 bases and J dropped 10; count of bases not matched to a gene: 11. The CDR3 spans 17 residues. This chain's CDR3 is CASSQELAGGPNGEQFF. The CDR3 DNA follows: TGTGCCAGCAGCCAAGAGTTAGCGGGAGGGCCCAACGGGGAGCAGTTCTTC.

This clonotype was seen ten or more times. J is TRBJ1-2 and V is TRBV10-3; possibly TRBD1 for D (5 bases). The CDR3 is made up of 13 amino acids. From germline, CDR1 is ENHRY and CDR2 SYGVKD. V was shortened by 1 base and J by 2 bases, with 5 bases between the two germline ends. CDR3: CAISEWDNYGYTF. The DNA for the CDR3 is TGTGCCATCAGTGAGTGGGACAACTATGGCTACACCTTC.

This clonotype was found many times. V usage is TRBV19 and J usage is TRBJ2-7; D is perhaps TRBD1 or TRBD2 (5 bases each). Germline V CDR1 and CDR2: LNHDA, SQIVND (reference sequence). V gave up 6 bases and J gave up 6 bases, with 24 bases separating them. This CDR3 region has 16 residues. DNA of the CDR3: TGTGCCAGTAGGATTAACACCGGGACCCACTTCGCCGAGCAGTACTTC. Residues: CASRINTGTHFAEQYF.